These 30 T cell receptor beta chains share one sample of origin, sequenced in a study of T cells in Graves' hyperthyroidism and ophthalmopathy. There were TCR beta CDR3 regions amplified from RNA transcripts. In the first-round RT-PCR of the TCR CDR3, the HTBI primer set was used. Via MiXCR, TCRdb re-called the multiplex PCR reads, giving one row per CDR3 protein. The data contain fewer than 250,000 distinct CDR3 sequences, about 17% of them seen just once; the ten biggest clones take up more than 25%. Material for sequencing was blood. These receptor sequences come from a woman aged 18-29 years with Graves' ophthalmopathy.

This clonotype occurred many times. V gene TRBV28 combines with J gene TRBJ1-2; possible D gene TRBD1, 6 bases. The length of the CDR3 is 14 residues. The V gene lost 6 bases and the J gene lost 5 bases, with 16 bases spanning the gap. Germline CDR1 reads MDHEN; CDR2 reads SYDVKM. CDR3 sequence: CASRLQGGWYGYTF. CDR3 sequence (DNA): TGTGCCAGCAGGTTACAGGGAGGGTGGTATGGCTACACCTTC.

This clonotype was observed many times. The chain combines TRBV6-2 or TRBV6-3 with TRBJ2-3; 12 bases fit TRBD2. From germline, CDR1 is MNHEY and CDR2 SVGEGT. This CDR3 contains 15 residues. After removal of 5 bases from V and 4 bases from J, the junction contained 4 bases not matched to a gene. The CDR3 loop reads CASSQLAGGADTQYF. Here the CDR3 DNA reads TGTGCCAGCAGTCAACTAGCGGGAGGAGCAGATACGCAGTATTTT.

V usage is TRBV20-1 and J usage is TRBJ2-5; possibly TRBD1 or TRBD2 for D (5 bases each). The V and J ends lost 2 bases and 6 bases respectively, with 25 bases between them. Germline V lookup: CDR1 DFQATT, CDR2 SNEGSKA (reference sequence). This CDR3 is built from 17 residues. CDR3: CSARWRGMGDALQTQYF. CDR3 in DNA: TGCAGTGCTAGATGGCGCGGTATGGGGGATGCCCTCCAGACCCAGTACTTC.

This clonotype was seen ten or more times. The rearrangement uses TRBV5-1 and TRBJ2-6; D gene ambiguous. Trimming took 7 bases from V and 2 from J, leaving 16 bases between them. The CDR3 is 16 residues long. Per germline, CDR1 SGHRS and CDR2 YFSETQ. CDR3 DNA: TGCGCCAGCCGTTCCTTAAGGGCTCCTGGGGCCAACGTCCTGACTTTC. Translation gives CASRSLRAPGANVLTF.

This clonotype was detected once. The genes are TRBV5-5 and TRBJ1-2; D is unclear. Trimming left V 7 bases short and J 3 bases short, with 19 bases between. The CDR3 is 15 residues long. CDR1 is SGHKS and CDR2 is YYEKEE in the germline V gene (reference sequence). The CDR3 DNA sequence: TGTGCCAGCTCGGGCGGCGGGAGCTGGGACTATGGCTACACCTTC. It codes for CASSGGGSWDYGYTF.

This clonotype has a count of ten or more. V is TRBV2 and J is TRBJ1-1; 7 bases match TRBD1. Germline-derived CDR1 and CDR2 are SNHLY and FYNNEI. CDR3 length: 14 residues. The ends lost 2 bases at V and 2 bases at J; junction bases unmatched: 2. This CDR3 reads CASSERQGNTEAFF. As DNA, the CDR3 is TGTGCCAGCAGTGAAAGACAGGGAAACACTGAAGCTTTCTTT.

This clonotype has at least ten counts. This chain uses TRBV20-1 with TRBJ1-2, with a weak D call TRBD1 (5 bases). V was trimmed by 3 bases and J by 0 bases, leaving 8 bases between them. Germline V CDR1 and CDR2: DFQATT, SNEGSKA (reference sequence). The CDR3 extends over 13 amino acids. The CDR3: CSASGTTNYGYTF. CDR3 DNA: TGCAGTGCTAGTGGGACGACTAACTATGGCTACACCTTC.

A few counts support this clonotype. The gene calls are TRBV10-3 and TRBJ2-2, with 11 bases fitting TRBD1. There are 14 residues in the CDR3. Trimming took 6 bases from V and 5 from J; bases not matched to a gene: 2. CDR1 and CDR2 from the germline V gene are ENHRY and SYGVKD. The CDR3 DNA follows: TGTGCCATCAGGGGACAGGGGGGGACCGGGGAGCTGTTTTTT. Protein sequence: CAIRGQGGTGELFF.

This clonotype was detected many times. The chain uses TRBV20-1 and TRBJ2-5; D might be TRBD2 (6 bases). Germline CDR1 is DFQATT and CDR2 is SNEGSKA (reference sequence). The CDR3 totals 15 residues. V lost 1 base, J lost 0 bases, and 12 bases lay in between. CDR3 sequence: CSARVGGGHQETQYF. CDR3 DNA: TGCAGTGCTAGAGTGGGGGGAGGACACCAAGAGACCCAGTACTTC.

This clonotype was counted ten times or more. The chain joins TRBV10-3 to TRBJ2-5; tentatively, D is TRBD2 (6 bases). The V gene's germline CDR1 is ENHRY and CDR2 SYGVKD. There are 13 residues in the CDR3. V was trimmed by 3 bases and J by 1 base, leaving 6 bases between them. The CDR3 sequence: CAISDSGQETQYF. CDR3 DNA sequence: TGTGCCATCAGTGATAGCGGCCAAGAGACCCAGTACTTC.

V and J are TRBV5-5 and TRBJ2-1; perhaps D is TRBD1 or TRBD2 (5 bases each). Trimming removed 4 bases at V and 0 bases at J, with 14 bases between. This CDR3 has 16 residues. CDR1 and CDR2 from the germline V gene are SGHKS and YYEKEE (reference sequence). The CDR3 reads CASSPGAGPSYNEQFF. DNA for the CDR3: TGTGCCAGCAGCCCCGGGGCAGGTCCCTCCTACAATGAGCAGTTCTTC.

Comment on this clonotype: Being one base from a much bigger clone, this may be a read error. This sequence joins TRBV10-3 and TRBJ2-6; no clear D. V was shortened by 3 bases and J by 0 bases, with 6 bases between the two germline ends. The CDR3 is 15 amino acids. The germline CDR1 and CDR2 sequences are ENHRY and SYGVKD. CDR3 sequence: CAISEPPSGANVLTF. For the CDR3, the DNA is TGTGCCATCAGTGAACCTCCCTCTGGGGCCAACGTCCTGACTTTC.

This clonotype has ten or more counts. The genes are TRBV28 and TRBJ2-2; 8 positions match TRBD2. Germline loops: CDR1 MDHEN, CDR2 SYDVKM. V dropped 9 bases and J dropped 1; count of bases not matched to a gene: 4. This CDR3 region has 14 residues. Here the CDR3 DNA reads TGTGCCAGTAAGCGGGGGAAGAACACCGGGGAGCTGTTTTTT. Translating it yields CASKRGKNTGELFF.

This clonotype was seen at least ten times. The chain carries TRBV3-1 and TRBJ2-7; D call uncertain. Trimming cost V 3 bases and J 0 bases, with 0 bases left between them. The CDR3 consists of 11 residues. The germline V gene encodes CDR1 LGHDT and CDR2 YNNKEL (reference sequence). CDR3 protein: CASSHSYEQYF. CDR3 nucleotides: TGTGCCAGCAGCCACTCCTACGAGCAGTACTTC.

This clonotype was counted at least ten times. This chain uses TRBV7-9 with TRBJ2-7, with D possibly being TRBD2 (6 bases). Trimming took off 1 base at V and 2 bases at J, with 9 bases between the two ends. The CDR3 is 14 amino acids. In germline, CDR1 is SEHNR, CDR2 FQNEAQ (reference sequence). The CDR3 here is CASSLGRGAYEQYF. CDR3 DNA: TGTGCCAGCAGCTTAGGGCGGGGAGCCTACGAGCAGTACTTC. The whole variable domain, filled in from reference TRBV7-9 and TRBJ2-7, reads DTGVSQNPRHKITKRGQNVTFRCDPISEHNRLYWYRQTLGQGPEFLTYFQNEAQLEKSRLLSDRFSAERPKGSFSTLEIQRTEQGDSAMYLCASSLGRGAYEQYFGPGTRLTVT.

The chain couples TRBV5-1 to TRBJ2-1; TRBD2 is a possible D gene (6 bases). Per the germline V gene, CDR1 is SGHRS and CDR2 is YFSETQ. The germline V and J ends were trimmed by 4 bases and 8 bases, with 19 bases remaining between them. This CDR3 spans 15 amino acids. The CDR3, as DNA: TGCGCCAGCAGCCCACGGCAAATCTCGGGGGATGAGCAGTTCTTC. Protein sequence: CASSPRQISGDEQFF.

The table lists this clonotype with many counts. A much larger clone sits a single nucleotide away, making a read error possible. The chain combines TRBV28 with TRBJ2-7; D may be TRBD1 (6 bases). Germline CDR1 is MDHEN and CDR2 is SYDVKM. This CDR3 region has 14 residues. CDR3 region: CASRSRGFTYKQYF. The CDR3, as DNA: TGTGCCAGCAGGAGTAGGGGGTTCACCTACAAGCAGTACTTC.

The J gene is TRBJ1-5, the V gene TRBV10-2; D not resolved. Germline V gives CDR1 WSHSY, CDR2 SAAADI. CDR3 length equals 15 residues. V dropped 8 bases and J dropped 6 bases, with 20 bases sitting between them. The CDR3 here is CASGSQMGFGQPQHF. DNA for the CDR3: TGCGCCAGCGGCTCCCAAATGGGTTTTGGTCAGCCCCAGCATTTT.

This clonotype has a count of ten or more. Written as DNA, the CDR3 is TGCAGTGCTAGAGCCCCCTCGGGGCGGGGGGGCGAGACCCAGTACTTC. Amino acids: CSARAPSGRGGETQYF. V gene TRBV20-1 combines with J gene TRBJ2-5; 9 bases line up with TRBD2. This CDR3 has 16 residues. V trimming: 1 base; J trimming: 5 bases; junction bases outside the gene matches: 11. Germline values: CDR1 DFQATT, CDR2 SNEGSKA (reference sequence).

This clonotype was counted many times. V and J are TRBV2 and TRBJ2-2; D unresolved. Per germline, CDR1 SNHLY and CDR2 FYNNEI. The CDR3 sequence is 13 residues long. Trimming shortened V by 3 bases and J by 7 bases, and 9 bases separated the two germline ends. CDR3 sequence: CASSEPFGGELFF. The CDR3 DNA reads as TGTGCCAGCAGTGAGCCCTTTGGCGGGGAGCTGTTTTTT.

This clonotype occurred many times. This chain connects TRBV7-9 to TRBJ1-1; D unclear. V dropped 5 bases and J dropped 3 bases, with 13 bases sitting between them. The CDR3 spans 14 residues. The germline gives CDR1 SEHNR, CDR2 FQNEAQ (reference sequence). The CDR3, as DNA: TGTGCCAGCAGCGTAGATCCAGGACACACTGAAGCTTTCTTT. Protein sequence: CASSVDPGHTEAFF.

The V gene is TRBV28, the J gene TRBJ1-6, with TRBD1 matching over 7 bases. CDR1 is MDHEN, CDR2 SYDVKM, per germline. The J segment lost 10 bases and the V segment lost 6 bases, leaving 12 bases of the junction unmatched. The CDR3 totals 15 residues. CDR3 nucleotides: TGTGCCAGCAGCGCCCAGGACAGGTTTTGGTCACCCCTCCACTTT. Protein: CASSAQDRFWSPLHF.

Concerning this clonotype itself: This may be a read error, as it is one base from a much larger clone. The V gene is TRBV19, the J gene TRBJ2-1; no clear D gene. With the DNA end fitting TRBJ2-7 better, the J assignment may be wrong. The CDR3 is 16 amino acids. Looked up from germline, CDR1 is LNHDA and CDR2 is SQIVND (reference sequence). The CDR3 bases are TGTGCCAGTACCCCTTGGCCTATCCGATCGTACAATGAGCAGTACTTC. As protein: CASTPWPIRSYNEQYF.

V is TRBV7-3 and J is TRBJ1-2; 8 bases are a match to TRBD1. The CDR3 totals 12 residues. Germline V lookup: CDR1 SGHTA, CDR2 FQGTGA. Trimming at V came to 5 bases and at J to 7 bases, leaving 3 bases not matched to a gene. For the CDR3, the DNA is TGTGCCAGCAGCCAGGGGGCGCTTGGCTACACCTTC. Translated: CASSQGALGYTF.

This clonotype was detected many times. The V and J genes are TRBV20-1 and TRBJ1-2; 11 bases line up with TRBD1. Germline V gene data show CDR1 as DFQATT and CDR2 as SNEGSKA (reference sequence). Trimming took 0 bases from V and 2 from J; bases not matched to a gene: 2. The CDR3 extends over 15 amino acids. The CDR3 nucleotides read TGCAGTGCTAGAGATGGACAGGGGGCCAACTATGGCTACACCTTC. It yields the protein CSARDGQGANYGYTF.

This clonotype was seen a single time. The gene calls are TRBV28 and TRBJ2-1; TRBD2 matches at 12 bases. This CDR3 has 17 residues. V was pared by 5 bases and J by 6 bases, with 11 bases of the junction left unmatched. Per germline, CDR1 MDHEN and CDR2 SYDVKM. Here the CDR3 reads CASSARLAGVTFNEQFF. Here the CDR3 DNA reads TGTGCCAGCAGTGCAAGACTAGCGGGAGTTACGTTCAATGAGCAGTTCTTC.

In this sample, this clonotype turned up many times. The gene calls are TRBV2 and TRBJ1-4, with TRBD1 matching 12 bases. Germline lookup yields CDR1 SNHLY and CDR2 FYNNEI. The V gene end was trimmed by 6 bases and the J gene end by 8 bases; junction bases not matched to a gene: 4. The CDR3 totals 14 residues. CDR3 protein: CASRGQGAREKLFF. The CDR3 coding sequence is TGTGCCAGCAGGGGACAGGGGGCGCGAGAAAAACTGTTTTTT.

The rearrangement uses TRBV20-1 and TRBJ2-5, with 10 bases fitting TRBD2. The J segment lost 5 bases and the V segment lost 5 bases, leaving 8 bases of the junction unmatched. The CDR3 is 14 residues long. CDR1 is DFQATT, CDR2 SNEGSKA, per germline (reference sequence). This CDR3 reads CSADGIAGGETQYF. The CDR3, as DNA: TGCAGTGCTGACGGAATAGCGGGGGGCGAGACCCAGTACTTC.

On this clonotype: This may arise from a read error, as a much more abundant clone is one base away. V and J are TRBV10-3 and TRBJ2-1; 7 nucleotides agree with TRBD2. The junction had 16 bases not matched to a gene; V was cut back by 0 bases and J by 8 bases. The length of the CDR3 is 18 residues. Per germline, CDR1 ENHRY and CDR2 SYGVKD. DNA for the CDR3: TGTGCCATCAGTGAGTCGGGCTGGACTGGCGGGAGTGACGATGAGCAGTTCTTC. Protein product: CAISESGWTGGSDDEQFF.

The rearrangement uses TRBV6-5 and TRBJ2-3; D may be TRBD1 (5 bases). V lost 8 bases, J lost 8 bases, and 17 bases lay in between. The length of the CDR3 is 13 residues. Germline V CDR1 and CDR2: MNHEY, SVGAGI. In DNA, the CDR3 is TGTGCCAGCCTCTTACACAGACAGACTACGCAGTATTTT. Translating gives CASLLHRQTTQYF.